The source of this T cell receptor beta chain is a study of blood T cell repertoires in COVID-19. The CDR3 length is 14 residues. The ends lost 8 bases at V and 4 bases at J; junction bases unmatched: 8. Germline V gene data show CDR1 as SNHLY and CDR2 as FYNNEI. Some clones are missing from TCRdb's copy, which holds only in-frame ones; the method was immunoSEQ multiplex PCR. The data show roughly 200,000 clones, with about four fifths seen just once and around 4.6% held by the top ten. The genes are TRBV2 and TRBJ1-3; 7 positions match TRBD1. The material sequenced was PBMCs or T cells enriched from blood (not recorded which). The source is a woman between 50 and 59 years old who had been exposed to COVID-19. The CDR3 DNA reads TGTGCCAGCTCGTCAGGGGGTAGGGGAAACACCATATATTTT. Amino acids: CASSSGGRGNTIYF. The whole variable domain, filled in from reference TRBV2 and TRBJ1-3, reads EPEVTQTPSHQVTQMGQEVILRCVPISNHLYFYWYRQILGQKVEFLVSFYNNEISEKSEIFDDQFSVERPDGSNFTLKIRSTKLEDSAMYFCASSSGGRGNTIYFGEGSWLTVV.